A selection of T cell receptor beta chains follows, all from one sample in a study of long-term antiretroviral therapy in people with HIV. Assay used: immunoSEQ multiplex PCR; TCRdb lists only in-frame clones, some missing. This table holds tens of thousands of clones, about 86% found once. The material was unsorted PBMCs, obtained around 4.5 years after starting antiretroviral therapy. The receptors derive from a young man with HIV. The CDR3 runs from the conserved cysteine through the conserved F or W. The D gene is left open where the match is weak. Only part of the rows carry a size: once, few, many, or a class if the clone is expanded.

d_call j_call clone_size v_call cdr3_nt cdr3_aa
NA TRBJ2-7 NA TRBV9 TGTGCCAGCAGCGTAGATGCAGCCTACGAGCAGTACTTC CASSVDAAYEQYF
NA TRBJ2-7 few TRBV13 TGTGCCAGCAGACGGCTTAAAGACTACGAGCAGTACTTC CASRRLKDYEQYF
TRBD1 TRBJ1-2 NA TRBV4-3 TGCGCCAGCAGCCAACACAGGGGGACCTATGGCTACACCTTC CASSQHRGTYGYTF
NA TRBJ1-2 once TRBV7-8 TGTGCCAGCAGCGCCGGGGGGGAGGGAGCTAACTATGGCTACACCTTC CASSAGGEGANYGYTF
NA TRBJ1-2 NA TRBV11-2 TGTGCCAGCAGCTTAGAGAACAGAGCGAACTATGGCTACACCTTC CASSLENRANYGYTF
NA TRBJ1-5 NA TRBV7-2 TGTGCCAGCAGCCCAGGGTTTTATCAGCCCCAGCATTTT CASSPGFYQPQHF
NA TRBJ1-5 NA TRBV6-1 TGTGCCAGCCAACCCGAAGGGGACCTAAGGCAGCCCCAGCATTTT CASQPEGDLRQPQHF
NA TRBJ1-5 few TRBV18 TGTGCCAGCTCACCCGGACAGCTTCAGCCCCAGCATTTT CASSPGQLQPQHF
NA TRBJ2-5 NA TRBV5-6 TGTGCCAGCAGCTATGGAGGGGGCTTATTTTCAGAGACCCAGTACTTC CASSYGGGLFSETQYF
NA TRBJ1-2 few TRBV5-1 TGCGCCAGCAGCTTGGAGCAGATCTATGGCTACACCTTC CASSLEQIYGYTF
NA TRBJ1-5 NA TRBV2 TGTGCCAGCAGACGAGATAGCAATCAGCCCCAGCATTTT CASRRDSNQPQHF
NA TRBJ1-1 NA TRBV11-2 TGTGCCAGCAGCTTCGTAGGAACAGAAGCTTTCTTT CASSFVGTEAFF
NA TRBJ1-5 NA TRBV7-8 TGTGCCAGCAGCTTAGTTGATCAGCCCCAGCATTTT CASSLVDQPQHF
NA TRBJ2-2 NA TRBV5-3 TGTGCCAGCAGCTTACCAACCGGGGAGCTGTTTTTT CASSLPTGELFF
NA TRBJ1-2 NA TRBV5-1 TGCGCCAGCAGCTTGGAGGCAGGGGCCCCCTATGGCTACACCTTC CASSLEAGAPYGYTF
NA TRBJ1-1 NA TRBV30 TGTGCCTGGAGCCATCGGAGCACTGAAGCTTTCTTT CAWSHRSTEAFF
NA TRBJ1-3 NA TRBV30 TGTGCTTGGAGCGTGGTTGGAAACACCATATATTTT CAWSVVGNTIYF
NA TRBJ1-4 medium-sized TRBV30 TGTGCCTGGAGTCCACGGGGGATCTATGAAAAACTGTTTTTT CAWSPRGIYEKLFF
NA TRBJ2-3 NA TRBV2 TGTGCCAGCAGTGCCGCAAGGGCGGATACGCAGTATTTT CASSAARADTQYF
TRBD2 TRBJ2-3 few TRBV7-2 TGTGCCAGCAGCTTCCTCTCTAGCGGGAGGGCAGATACGCAGTATTTT CASSFLSSGRADTQYF
TRBD1 TRBJ1-2 NA TRBV19 TGTGCCAGTAGTGTACCAGGGGGCGCAGGGGGCTACACCTTC CASSVPGGAGGYTF
NA TRBJ1-1 NA TRBV2 TGTGCCAGTCTCAGGGAGATGGACACTGAAGCTTTCTTT CASLREMDTEAFF
NA TRBJ2-3 NA TRBV4-1 TGCGCCAGCAGCCCGACCGACAGAGATACGCAGTATTTT CASSPTDRDTQYF
NA TRBJ1-3 NA TRBV5-6 TGTGCCAGCAGCTTGTGGTGGCAGGGATTGGACACCATATATTTT CASSLWWQGLDTIYF
NA TRBJ2-7 few TRBV27 TGTGCCAGCAGTCCCACATGGATCAGCGAGCAGTACTTC CASSPTWISEQYF
NA TRBJ2-1 NA TRBV7-9 TGTGCCAGCAGCTTGGAGCGGAATGAGCAGTTCTTC CASSLERNEQFF
NA TRBJ1-1 NA TRBV6-5 TGTGCCAGCACGCCATTACGAGATGACACTGAAGCTTTCTTT CASTPLRDDTEAFF
NA TRBJ2-2 few TRBV6-5 TGTGCCAGCAGCCGTGAGCCACCAGACACCGGGGAGCTGTTTTTT CASSREPPDTGELFF